Following are 27 T cell receptor beta chains from one sample sequenced in a study of memory CD4+ T cells and cytomegalovirus serostatus. This table comes from immunoSEQ multiplex PCR, and its TCRdb copy is limited to in-frame clones, with some not included. This sample has tens of thousands of clones, with about four fifths found just once. The sort gate was single viable CD3+CD4+CD8-CD45RO+ cells for memory CD4+ T cells. Sequencing was carried out using memory CD4+ T cells from blood. The source is an adult in good health and CMV-seronegative.

J is TRBJ1-2 and V is TRBV30; no firm D call. Germline CDR1 GTSNPN, CDR2 SVGIG (reference sequence). CDR3 size: 15 residues. Trimming cost V 0 bases and J 6 bases, with 17 bases left between them. CDR3 nucleotides: TGTGCCTGGAGTGTAAAGTCACCCGTCAAGAATGGCTACACCTTC. Its protein product is CAWSVKSPVKNGYTF. Together with reference TRBV30 and TRBJ1-2, the CDR3 gives the full variable domain: SQTIHQWPATLVQPVGSPLSLECTVEGTSNPNLYWYRQAAGRGLQLLFYSVGIGQISSEVPQNLSASRPQDRQFILSSKKLLLSDSGFYLCAWSVKSPVKNGYTFGSGTRLTVV.

In its sample, this clone was seen once. This chain uses TRBV18 with TRBJ1-5, with TRBD1 as a possible D gene (5 bases). Germline CDR1 is KGHSH and CDR2 is LQKENI. V was cut by 6 bases and J by 4 bases, with 16 bases left in between. The CDR3 totals 15 residues. CDR3 loop: CASSLGQARNQPQHF. CDR3 in DNA: TGTGCCAGCTCCCTTGGACAAGCACGTAATCAGCCCCAGCATTTT.

This sequence joins TRBV5-5 and TRBJ1-6, with 8 bases matching TRBD1. The CDR3 has 14 residues. V shed 1 base and J 7 bases; nucleotides not matched to a gene: 1. CDR1 is SGHKS, CDR2 YYEKEE, per germline (reference sequence). CDR3 protein: CASSLQGANSPLHF. The CDR3 DNA sequence: TGTGCCAGCAGCTTGCAGGGGGCGAATTCACCCCTCCACTTT.

This clone was seen only once. The CDR3 loop reads CASRVGTGGFGYTF. The CDR3 bases are TGCGCCAGCAGGGTTGGGACAGGGGGTTTTGGCTACACCTTC. The chain combines TRBV5-1 with TRBJ1-2, with 11 bases aligning to TRBD1. This CDR3 comprises 14 residues. Germline CDR1 is SGHRS and CDR2 is YFSETQ. The V segment lost 5 bases and the J segment 7 bases; nucleotides outside the gene matches: 7.

This clone has just a few counts. This chain uses TRBV7-9 with TRBJ1-1, with no clear D. From germline, CDR1 is SEHNR and CDR2 FQNEAQ (reference sequence). Trimming left V 6 bases short and J 0 bases short, with 17 bases between. This CDR3 region has 16 residues. The CDR3 loop is CASRPARGQVNTEAFF. CDR3 DNA sequence: TGTGCCAGCAGGCCCGCCCGAGGGCAGGTGAACACTGAAGCTTTCTTT.

This clone has just one count. The chain joins TRBV15 to TRBJ2-3; D is perhaps TRBD2 (6 bases). The V end was cut by 1 base, the J end by 0 bases, with 8 bases between. The CDR3 spans 15 residues. Germline assignment: CDR1 LNHNV and CDR2 YYDKDF (reference sequence). This CDR3 is CATSRAGLSTDTQYF. The CDR3 DNA reads as TGTGCCACCAGCAGAGCGGGACTCAGCACAGATACGCAGTATTTT. The whole variable domain, filled in from reference TRBV15 and TRBJ2-3, reads DAMVIQNPRYQVTQFGKPVTLSCSQTLNHNVMYWYQQKSSQAPKLLFHYYDKDFNNEADTPDNFQSRRPNTSFCFLDIRSPGLGDTAMYLCATSRAGLSTDTQYFGPGTRLTVL.

With respect to this clone: This sample includes further DNA sequences coding for the same CDR3. The chain joins TRBV6-1 to TRBJ1-2; unclear D gene. The germline V and J ends were trimmed by 1 base and 5 bases, with 5 bases remaining between them. Germline-derived CDR1 and CDR2 are MNHNS and SASEGT. CDR3 length: 12 residues. This chain's CDR3 is CASSEGRYGYTF. The DNA for the CDR3 is TGTGCCAGCAGTGAAGGCCGGTATGGCTACACCTTC.

The chain couples TRBV9 to TRBJ2-7; D might be TRBD2 (5 bases). V was pared by 0 bases and J by 0 bases, with 13 bases between. Per germline, CDR1 SGDLS and CDR2 YYNGEE. The CDR3 is 16 amino acids. The CDR3 coding sequence is TGTGCCAGCAGCGTAGGGGTGGGAGTTAGCTCCTACGAGCAGTACTTC. This translates into CASSVGVGVSSYEQYF.

The chain carries TRBV11-1 and TRBJ2-7; possibly TRBD1 for D (9 bases). Germline lookup yields CDR1 SGHAT and CDR2 FQDESV (reference sequence). Trimming removed 5 bases from V and 6 bases from J, with 20 bases in between. The CDR3 extends over 15 amino acids. This CDR3 is CASSATGTGTSEQYF. CDR3 DNA: TGTGCCAGCAGCGCGACCGGGACAGGGACTAGCGAGCAGTACTTC.

The rearrangement uses TRBV6-6 and TRBJ1-2, with a weak D call TRBD1 (5 bases). The germline V gene has CDR1 MNHNY and CDR2 SVGAGI (reference sequence). Trimming took 5 bases from V and 8 from J, leaving 15 bases between them. This CDR3 has 13 residues. The CDR3 region has the DNA TGTGCCAGCAGTCCCCCCCGGGGGGAAGGCTACACCTTC. This gives the protein CASSPPRGEGYTF.

This clone was picked up a small number of times. This chain links TRBV19 with TRBJ1-5; D unclear. Germline V gene sequence: CDR1 LNHDA, CDR2 SQIVND (reference sequence). This CDR3 region has 15 residues. The V and J ends lost 0 bases and 3 bases respectively, with 9 bases between them. This CDR3 reads CASSIDWYANQPQHF. The CDR3 nucleotides are TGTGCCAGTAGTATAGACTGGTATGCCAATCAGCCCCAGCATTTT.

CDR3 amino acids: CASSLPGLQRGGYTF. Here the CDR3 DNA reads TGTGCCAGCAGCCTACCGGGTCTCCAACGAGGAGGCTACACCTTC. The V and J genes are TRBV2 and TRBJ1-2; D not resolved. V was cut by 6 bases and J by 8 bases, with 22 bases left in between. The CDR3 is 15 amino acids. Germline lookup yields CDR1 SNHLY and CDR2 FYNNEI.

The CDR3 reads CASGLGENYGYTF. For the CDR3, the DNA is TGTGCTAGTGGTTTGGGGGAAAACTATGGCTACACCTTC. V usage is TRBV12-5 and J usage is TRBJ1-2; D gene uncertain. CDR1 and CDR2 from the germline V gene are LGHNT and FRNRAP. The CDR3 spans 13 residues. The V gene lost 1 base and the J gene lost 2 bases, with 5 bases spanning the gap.

The chain is built from TRBV7-2 and TRBJ1-3, with no clear D. Germline CDR1 reads SGHTA; CDR2 reads FQGNSA. The CDR3 has 15 amino acids. V was trimmed by 4 bases and J by 1 base, leaving 11 bases between them. CDR3 in DNA: TGTGCCAGCAGCTCGGATCGTGCGTCTGGAAACACCATATATTTT. Its protein product is CASSSDRASGNTIYF. Based on the CDR3 plus reference TRBV7-2 and TRBJ1-3, the full variable domain is GAGVSQSPSNKVTEKGKDVELRCDPISGHTALYWYRQSLGQGLEFLIYFQGNSAPDKSGLPSDRFSAERTGGSVSTLTIQRTQQEDSAVYLCASSSDRASGNTIYFGEGSWLTVV.

The chain links TRBV15 to TRBJ1-5, with a tentative D call TRBD1 (5 bases). The CDR3 consists of 16 residues. Germline assignment: CDR1 LNHNV and CDR2 YYDKDF (reference sequence). The germline V and J ends were trimmed by 0 bases and 3 bases, with 12 bases remaining between them. The CDR3 DNA follows: TGTGCCACCAGCAGAGATATGGGGCGGGTCAATCAGCCCCAGCATTTT. Translating gives CATSRDMGRVNQPQHF.

The rearrangement joins TRBV5-3 to TRBJ1-4; D is ambiguous. TRBV5-3 qualifies as an ORF whose function is uncertain. Trimming cost V 5 bases and J 7 bases, with 12 bases left between them. The CDR3 spans 13 residues. CDR3 protein: CARRGRFSEKLFF. The CDR3 coding sequence is TGTGCCAGAAGGGGGAGGTTTTCTGAAAAACTGTTTTTT.

The chain has TRBV7-6 and TRBJ2-3, with 8 bases fitting TRBD2. Losses at the gene ends were 0 bases for V and 4 bases for J; bases not matched to a gene: 6. Per germline, CDR1 SGHVS and CDR2 FNYEAQ. CDR3 length equals 16 residues. DNA of the CDR3: TGTGCCAGCAGCTTAGCAGCGGGGGAGAGATCAGATACGCAGTATTTT. Translation gives CASSLAAGERSDTQYF. Complete variable domain (other parts from reference TRBV7-6 and TRBJ2-3): GAGVSQSPRYKVTKRGQDVALRCDPISGHVSLYWYRQALGQGPEFLTYFNYEAQQDKSGLPNDRFSAERPEGSISTLTIQRTEQRDSAMYRCASSLAAGERSDTQYFGPGTRLTVL.

The rearrangement joins TRBV7-2 to TRBJ1-1; weak D call: TRBD1 (5 bases). The CDR3 sequence is 15 residues long. Trimming pared 2 bases from V and 1 base from J, leaving 11 bases between. Germline CDR1 is SGHTA and CDR2 is FQGNSA. This CDR3 is CASSLIRVPNTEAFF. As DNA, the CDR3 is TGTGCCAGCAGCTTAATCAGGGTCCCGAACACTGAAGCTTTCTTT.

The chain recombines TRBV7-2 with TRBJ2-7; 11 bases are a match to TRBD1. This CDR3 contains 15 residues. Germline V gives CDR1 SGHTA, CDR2 FQGNSA. V was clipped by 4 bases and J by 4 bases; unmatched bases: 6. CDR3 sequence (DNA): TGTGCCAGCAGCTCCTGGGACAGGGGGATTTACGAGCAGTACTTC. It specifies CASSSWDRGIYEQYF.

In its sample, this clone was seen once. The chain combines TRBV5-1 with TRBJ2-1; 9 nucleotides agree with TRBD1. The J segment lost 7 bases and the V segment lost 7 bases, leaving 9 bases of the junction unmatched. The germline V gene encodes CDR1 SGHRS and CDR2 YFSETQ. This CDR3 contains 14 residues. The CDR3 sequence is CASGTGQGLNEQFF. Written as DNA, the CDR3 is TGCGCCAGCGGCACGGGACAGGGATTGAATGAGCAGTTCTTC.

The gene calls are TRBV5-1 and TRBJ2-4, with 10 bases that match TRBD1. Trimming took 5 bases from V and 3 from J; bases not matched to a gene: 5. The CDR3 totals 15 residues. Germline V gene sequence: CDR1 SGHRS, CDR2 YFSETQ. CDR3 coding DNA: TGCGCCAGCAGTCCCGGACAGGGGGACAAAAACATTCAGTACTTC. This sequence encodes CASSPGQGDKNIQYF. Combining the CDR3 with reference TRBV5-1 and TRBJ2-4 gives the whole variable domain KAGVTQTPRYLIKTRGQQVTLSCSPISGHRSVSWYQQTPGQGLQFLFEYFSETQRNKGNFPGRFSGRQFSNSRSEMNVSTLELGDSALYLCASSPGQGDKNIQYFGAGTRLSVL.

The chain is built from TRBV2 and TRBJ1-4, with unresolved D. The CDR3 has 15 amino acids. The germline V gene has CDR1 SNHLY and CDR2 FYNNEI. Deletions cut 9 bases from V and 3 bases from J, with 17 bases between. The CDR3 nucleotides read TGTGCCAGTGGAGTGGACGGCTGGTCTAATGAAAAACTGTTTTTT. Translation: CASGVDGWSNEKLFF.

V usage is TRBV5-1 and J usage is TRBJ1-5; TRBD1 aligns across 9 bases. With 4 bases clipped from V and 5 bases from J, the junction kept 7 bases outside the gene matches. This CDR3 comprises 15 residues. Germline CDR1 and CDR2: SGHRS and YFSETQ. CDR3 region: CASSPGQGYYQPQHF. The CDR3 coding sequence is TGCGCCAGCAGCCCCGGACAGGGGTATTATCAGCCCCAGCATTTT.

This sequence joins TRBV6-1 and TRBJ2-1, with a weak D call TRBD1 (5 bases). The CDR3 has 14 residues. Germline V CDR1 and CDR2: MNHNS, SASEGT. V lost 0 bases and J lost 6, with 9 bases in between. The CDR3 loop reads CASSEAQGANEQFF. The CDR3 region has the DNA TGTGCCAGCAGTGAAGCGCAAGGGGCCAATGAGCAGTTCTTC.

The rearrangement uses TRBV29-1 and TRBJ2-1, with a possible D match to TRBD2 (6 bases). CDR3 length equals 12 residues. Germline V gene sequence: CDR1 SQVTM, CDR2 ANQGSEA. V lost 7 bases, J lost 4 bases, and 11 bases lay in between. The CDR3 bases are TGCAGCGAGAGTAGCGGATACAATGAGCAGTTCTTC. This codes for CSESSGYNEQFF.

The chain is built from TRBV19 and TRBJ1-5; 7 nucleotides agree with TRBD1. The CDR3 covers 16 residues. J gave up 8 bases and V 4 bases, and 14 bases lay outside the gene matches. Germline V gene lookup returns CDR1 LNHDA and CDR2 SQIVND (reference sequence). This CDR3 reads CASSSQGQAIWEPQHF. Here the CDR3 DNA reads TGTGCCAGTAGTAGCCAAGGACAGGCGATTTGGGAGCCCCAGCATTTT.

The chain combines TRBV19 with TRBJ2-3, with 7 bases matching TRBD1. Looked up from germline, CDR1 is LNHDA and CDR2 is SQIVND (reference sequence). The V segment lost 4 bases and the J segment 1 base; nucleotides outside the gene matches: 2. This CDR3 comprises 14 residues. The CDR3 DNA is TGTGCCAGTAGTAAAGGGGGCCGCACAGATACGCAGTATTTT. Residues: CASSKGGRTDTQYF.